Described below is a single T cell receptor (beta chain) sequence and its context. Its antigen is unknown. Base qualities are not recorded, but no much larger clone differs from it by a single base. The cohort was made up of 666 healthy bone marrow donors. At the time of sampling, every cohort member was nominally healthy, though immune exposures that went unrecorded were likely present. CMV serostatus was positive for approximately 300 and negative for about half of the roughly 670 cohort members, and was not recorded for this donor. Each donor provided a peripheral blood sample, and peripheral blood mononuclear cells were used for TCR beta sequencing. The Qiagen DNeasy Blood Extraction Kit was used to extract genomic DNA from the blood cell samples. These data come from a study of cytomegalovirus exposure and HLA in healthy donors (dated by TCRdb to 2015 to 2018). Study-wide context: An earlier analysis of 587 of the donors reported roughly 300 Gb of sequence data and approximately 120 million unique TCR beta sequences obtained from around 170 million T cells. An early release that covered fewer than 800 HLA-typed donors contained around 300 gigabases of sequencing data and about 93 million unique TCR sequences. Of the roughly 400 genotyped donors, approximately 83% fell in the genetic ancestry cluster associated with self-reported Caucasian donors. The study was designed to test whether signatures of past pathogen exposure could be identified by cataloging public T cell receptors. The T cell repertoires of 550 to 850 subjects were profiled by immunosequencing and related to cytomegalovirus serostatus. A separate validation cohort of approximately 130 different subjects was used in addition to the 666-subject first cohort. The study combined high-throughput TCR immunosequencing, statistical association of individual TCRs with disease status, and machine learning to predict cytomegalovirus infection status. A later analysis re-analyzed previously published TCR beta repertoires from 500 to 700 donors and added high-resolution HLA genotyping to study TCR occurrence patterns. Rather than using new phenotypic data, the later analysis identified candidate immune exposures from TCR beta sequences and from how often those sequences occurred across donors. An earlier analysis of nearly 600 of the donors applied high-throughput TCR beta sequencing to assess whether each TCR beta V gene segment acted as functional or pseudogenic. Donor age, sex, ethnicity and CMV serostatus were compiled alongside the repertoire data. Genome-wide SNP genotypes for about 65% of the roughly 670 donors were used in a later genetic analysis, which treated that subset as a discovery cohort. Every discovery cohort repertoire had been produced on one sequencing platform. Both class I and class II loci were covered by HLA typing, at four-digit resolution. The number of donors typed differed by locus, with roughly 629-640 for A, B, C, DRB1 and DQB1, about 500 for DQA1, over 600 for DPA1, and around 460 for DPB1. Five DR-DQ haplotypes were treated as single units for association and clustering because of strong linkage in the cohort. On average, 235,054 unique TCR beta nucleotide sequences were sequenced per donor among a few hundred genotyped donors of the cohort, with around 19% of those sequences being non-productive.

The library was obtained by the immunoSEQ multiplex PCR assay. For the multiplex PCR, a mixture combining 60 forward primers for TCR Vbeta segments and 13 reverse primers for TCR Jbeta segments was used. A multiplex PCR assay on genomic DNA amplified the CDR3 region of rearranged TCR beta genes. The amplified TCR beta libraries were sequenced on the Illumina HiSeq System as 87-base-pair reads. On the authors' methods: A later analysis tallied 80 million to 95 million unique TCR beta chains across the 666 repertoires, and some 10 million of those chains were shared by two or more donors. A nearest-neighbor algorithm error-corrected the raw reads and collapsed the reads into unique sequences, merging closely related sequences to remove PCR and sequencing errors. Alignment of CDR3 sequences to IMGT reference sequences was used to assign V, D and J gene segments. For a sequence to be retained, a match of at least six nucleotides to both a V gene segment and a J gene segment was required. Rearrangements were classified as productive when the CDR3 lacked stop codons and remained in frame with V and J, and all other rearrangements were classified as non-productive. CDR3 was defined by IMGT convention, running from the second conserved V-encoded cysteine to the conserved J-encoded phenylalanine. Sequences without an unambiguous match to a single V gene segment were excluded from the earlier analysis of 450 to 750 of the donors. In an earlier analysis of 500 to 750 of the donors, V segments were called functional above 56.7% productive rearrangements and were called segregating when the between-donor standard deviation exceeded 5%. To diagnose cytomegalovirus status from the catalog of TCR beta chain sequences, a statistical classification framework was built. In a later analysis, TCR nucleotide sequences were compared against IMGT/GENE-DB human TR gene sequences so that V and J genes could be assigned. The TCRdist pipeline was used in a later analysis to assign CDR3 sequences and most-parsimonious VDJ recombination scenarios. A later analysis defined each TCR beta chain by its CDR3 amino acid sequence plus V-gene family, and excluded reads lacking a unique V-gene family. To address suspected cross-contamination and a sequencing artifact, a later analysis removed approximately 590 highly shared, low-generation-probability nucleotide sequences. In a later analysis, a clonal expansion index for each public chain was calculated from normalized within-repertoire ranks of inferred template counts. In a later analysis, generation probabilities were computed using a VDJ recombination model fitted to out-of-frame rearrangements, and the results were checked against IGoR. In a later analysis, hypergeometric tests were used to score TCR-TCR, TCR-HLA and TCR-CMV co-occurrence, with a repertoire-size bias correction applied to TCR pairs. In a later analysis, false discovery rates were estimated by permuting HLA or CMV assignments 20 times. In a later analysis, co-occurring TCRs were grouped using DBSCAN, with TCRdist sequence similarity added in when clustering inside HLA-allele-positive subsets. Repertoires with fewer than 30,000 or more than 120,000 public chains were left out of co-occurrence clustering, as were five repertoires with anomalous nucleotide sharing. This is the immuneACCESS table as TCRdb keeps it, with only in-frame sequences that have V and J called. A part of the clones is gone; compared with another copy, unresolved V genes explain less than half, and the rest is unexplained. V, J and clone size reflect that table, while D and trimming were determined from the DNA. Within this sample are 85,000 to 100,000 clones, with 64% of them counted one time only. The ten largest clonotypes hold around 2.5% of the sample.

Study-wide conclusions, independent of this receptor: A later genetic analysis reported fewer N-insertions in productive TCRs among donors in an Asian-associated ancestry cluster than the roughly 700-donor mean. Some IMGT-functional V segments, including TRBV6-2 and TRBV6-3, could not be told apart with the 87-base-pair reads, so those segments were excluded. According to a later analysis, most CMV-associated TCR beta chains appeared to be HLA-restricted, and the HLA associations seemed to be driven largely by CMV exposure. In the study, 150 to 200 TCR beta chains were listed as associated with cytomegalovirus. Across donors, most TCR sequences were observed very rarely, whereas some public TCRs were present in many individuals. At a false discovery rate of 0.05, a later analysis linked 16,951 TCR beta sequences to specific HLA alleles. The classifier was reported to diagnose cytomegalovirus status with high specificity and sensitivity in both the original and validation cohorts. In a later genetic analysis, a missense DCLRE1C variant was associated with V-gene and J-gene trimming of TCR beta chains, and the association was replicated in an independent cohort. A further reported finding was that TCR beta sequences accurately predicted the HLA-A and HLA-B alleles for most subjects in the first cohort. Several of the top co-occurrence clusters appeared to be linked to parvovirus B19, influenza, CMV and Epstein-Barr virus, according to a later analysis. HLA typing was unavailable for some donors at each locus, so association tests used only the typed subset. For the cohort, immune exposure information was limited to CMV serostatus. Linkage disequilibrium might explain the correlated functional status among segregating V segments, but an unknown experimental factor could not be excluded. In this cohort, only TCR beta chains were sequenced, and detectable features were limited by the absence of alpha or paired-chain data. Over 15 rarely observed V segments, including chromosome 9 orphons, were excluded from the earlier analysis of just under 600 of the donors because counts were too low. The presence/absence analyses assumed that sequencing depth was roughly uniform across donors, and that assumption may not be true. A later analysis found that HLA-associated TCR beta chains were more clonally expanded and had lower generation probabilities than equally common non-associated chains. In a later analysis, TCR association rates were found to vary across HLA loci, with the most associated TCRs seen for DRB1 alleles and the fewest for HLA-C alleles. According to the authors, the approach could potentially be generalized to other disease states and immunological phenotypes. In an earlier analysis of more than 450 of the donors, most TCR beta V segments were observed in productive rearrangements about 87% or about 30% of the time, broadly matching IMGT annotations. A few of the identified cytomegalovirus-associated TCR beta chains were confirmed in vitro to be specific for cytomegalovirus antigens. When HLA alleles, especially DR and DQ, strongly co-occurred, TCR associations were difficult to assign to individual alleles. A group of highly shared sequence variants was considered likely to be a technical artifact of the sequencing pipeline.

The CDR3 contains 18 residues, cysteine and phenylalanine counted. Kept here is only the CDR3 DNA, which spans 54 bases and is read in frame from base 1. Reading the germline V gene gives CDR1 KGHSH and CDR2 LQKENI. V is trimmed back by 3 bases and J by 2 bases, and the junction contains 12 bases that no gene match accounts for. The specimen was PBMCs. The chain couples TRBV18 to TRBJ1-3, with 8 bases aligning to TRBD1. This sequence was found in a human donor in good health. The DNA is as follows: TGTGCCAGCTCACCGATGAGGGGGACAGGCGCCGCTGGAAACACCATATATTTT. It translates to CASSPMRGTGAAGNTIYF. Where the CDR3 stops, the reference TRBV18 and TRBJ1-3 genes take over; the full variable domain is NAGVMQNPRHLVRRRGQEARLRCSPMKGHSHVYWYRQLPEEGLKFMVYLQKENIIDESGMPKERFSAEFPKEGPSILRIQQVVRGDSAAYFCASSPMRGTGAAGNTIYFGEGSWLTVV.